These 3 T cell receptor beta chains came from one sample sequenced in a study of T cells in localized non-small cell lung cancer (TCRdb year 2020). Library preparation employed the immunoSEQ multiplex PCR assay. The clones in this table, taken by TCRdb from immuneACCESS, are in-frame only. Not every clone is retained; where verified, under half of the shortfall comes from an unresolved V gene, and the cause of the rest is unknown. For this sample there are under 45,000 clones; approximately 80% appear just once. Of the sample, about 8% falls within the top ten clones. Source: PBMCs, taken before any cancer treatment. These TCRs come from a man between 35 and 75 years old with stage II lung adenocarcinoma.

The rearrangement joins TRBV18 to TRBJ1-1, with unresolved D. CDR1 and CDR2 (germline): KGHSH, LQKENI. CDR3 size: 16 residues. V was shortened by 0 bases and J by 10 bases, with 21 bases between the two germline ends. The CDR3 sequence: CASSPPSRGALGVAFF. The CDR3 DNA reads as TGTGCCAGCTCACCACCGAGCCGGGGAGCGCTGGGCGTAGCTTTCTTT.

The V call is TRBV4-3, the J call TRBJ2-3; 9 bases agree with TRBD2. After removal of 1 base from V and 3 bases from J, the junction contained 8 bases not matched to a gene. CDR3 length: 17 amino acids. Germline V gene data show CDR1 as LGHNA and CDR2 as YSLEER. The CDR3 here is CASSQALAGDGTDTQYF. For the CDR3, the DNA is TGCGCCAGCAGCCAAGCCTTAGCGGGAGATGGGACAGATACGCAGTATTTT.

The V gene is TRBV28, the J gene TRBJ1-5; 8 nucleotides match TRBD1. CDR1 is MDHEN and CDR2 is SYDVKM in the germline V gene. The ends lost 5 bases at V and 5 bases at J; junction bases unmatched: 8. CDR3 length equals 15 residues. CDR3 DNA: TGTGCCAGCAGTCCATGGACAGGGAGCGATCAGCCCCAGCATTTT. Residues: CASSPWTGSDQPQHF.